This entry lists 10 T cell receptor beta chains sequenced from one sample in a study of T-cell memory formation after mild COVID-19. Using its own MiXCR run on the 5' RACE reads, TCRdb lists one record per CDR3 protein. The table shows about 110,000 distinct CDR3 sequences, with roughly 19% occurring only once. The sequenced sample consisted of PBMCs or a T cell subset sorted from them (not recorded which). These receptors came from a man aged 18-30 years who had mild COVID-19 (a few samples of this study predate the infection). Cell type and time point are not known.

This clonotype has more than one count but fewer than ten. This sequence joins TRBV19 and TRBJ1-2; no firm D call. The CDR3 totals 11 residues. Per germline, CDR1 LNHDA and CDR2 SQIVND (reference sequence). Trimming shortened V by 1 base and J by 10 bases, and 7 bases separated the two germline ends. The CDR3 here is CASSIGEAYTF. CDR3 bases: TGTGCCAGTAGTATAGGGGAGGCCTACACCTTC. Based on the CDR3 plus reference TRBV19 and TRBJ1-2, the full variable domain is DGGITQSPKYLFRKEGQNVTLSCEQNLNHDAMYWYRQDPGQGLRLIYYSQIVNDFQKGDIAEGYSVSREKKESFPLTVTSAQKNPTAFYLCASSIGEAYTFGSGTRLTVV.

This chain joins TRBV7-2 and TRBJ2-1; 7 positions agree with TRBD1. The CDR3 contains 16 residues. The trim removed 0 bases at V and 3 bases at J, leaving 5 bases unmatched. Germline CDR1 reads SGHTA; CDR2 reads FQGNSA. This CDR3 is CASSLAMAGGYNEQFF. The CDR3 nucleotides read TGTGCCAGCAGCTTAGCGATGGCAGGGGGCTACAATGAGCAGTTCTTC.

The genes are TRBV6-2 or TRBV6-3 and TRBJ2-5, with D unresolved. CDR1 is MNHEY and CDR2 is SVGEGT in the germline V gene. CDR3 length equals 14 residues. Trimming shortened V by 3 bases and J by 3 bases, and 11 bases separated the two germline ends. CDR3 sequence (DNA): TGTGCCAGCAGTTATTCACGTTTAAAAGAGACCCAGTACTTC. This codes for CASSYSRLKETQYF.

The rearrangement joins TRBV20-1 to TRBJ1-2, with D tentatively TRBD1 (5 bases). This CDR3 comprises 14 residues. V was pared by 6 bases and J by 0 bases, with 14 bases between. Per germline, CDR1 DFQATT and CDR2 SNEGSKA (reference sequence). This CDR3 reads CSARRGTANYGYTF. The CDR3 DNA reads TGCAGTGCCAGGAGGGGAACAGCTAACTATGGCTACACCTTC.

V and J are TRBV12-3 or TRBV12-4 and TRBJ2-7, with D tentatively TRBD2 (5 bases). This CDR3 has 15 amino acids. V was cut by 6 bases and J by 3 bases, with 18 bases left in between. CDR3 sequence (DNA): TGTGCCAGCAGGGAAGGGAGCGAGCCCAACTACGAGCAGTACTTC. Translated, it gives CASREGSEPNYEQYF.

The chain joins TRBV6-6 to TRBJ2-7; 9 bases fit TRBD2. Germline CDR1 MNHNY, CDR2 SVGAGI (reference sequence). V was pared by 8 bases and J by 2 bases, with 4 bases of the junction left unmatched. The CDR3 spans 13 residues. CDR3 in amino acids: CASRASGAYEQYF. The CDR3 DNA follows: TGTGCCAGCCGCGCTAGCGGGGCCTACGAGCAGTACTTC.

The gene calls are TRBV12-3 or TRBV12-4 and TRBJ1-1; D is unresolved. The CDR3 extends over 15 amino acids. The V end lost 4 bases, the J end lost 1 base, and 13 bases lay between the germline ends. The chain's CDR3 is CASSWTRAGNTEAFF. The DNA for the CDR3 is TGTGCCAGCAGTTGGACCCGGGCCGGGAACACTGAAGCTTTCTTT.

This clonotype has just a few counts. V and J are TRBV29-1 and TRBJ2-3; D gene ambiguous. Looked up from germline, CDR1 is SQVTM and CDR2 is ANQGSEA. The CDR3 runs 13 residues. The V end was cut by 7 bases, the J end by 1 base, with 12 bases between. This chain's CDR3 is CSGSVTRTDTQYF. CDR3 coding DNA: TGCAGCGGGAGCGTTACCCGCACAGATACGCAGTATTTT.

This clonotype occurred a few times. V gene TRBV20-1 combines with J gene TRBJ2-7; unclear D gene. Trimming shortened V by 0 bases and J by 2 bases, and 8 bases separated the two germline ends. Looked up from germline, CDR1 is DFQATT and CDR2 is SNEGSKA (reference sequence). This CDR3 is built from 13 residues. CDR3 DNA sequence: TGCAGTGCTAGAGACGGCTATGCCTACGAGCAGTACGTC. It codes for CSARDGYAYEQYV.

This clonotype was seen only a few times. The chain has TRBV5-1 and TRBJ2-3; D gene unclear. V was shortened by 4 bases and J by 6 bases, with 12 bases between the two germline ends. Germline V gene sequence: CDR1 SGHRS, CDR2 YFSETQ. This CDR3 has 13 residues. The CDR3 sequence: CASSAHEADTQYF. The CDR3 region has the DNA TGCGCCAGCAGCGCCCACGAGGCGGATACGCAGTATTTT.